These 8 T cell receptor beta chains were sequenced from one sample in a study of blood T cell repertoires in COVID-19. Measured with immunoSEQ multiplex PCR; TCRdb has only the in-frame clones, and not every one. The sample has approximately 200,000 clones; roughly 77% are singletons. Sequencing was performed on peripheral blood. All receptors derive from a woman between 35 and 50 years old with COVID-19, enrolled during active disease.

CDR3 nucleotide sequence: TGTGCCAGCAGGACACTCCGTACAGATACGCAGTATTTT. Translated: CASRTLRTDTQYF. The V gene is TRBV27, the J gene TRBJ2-3, with no clear D. The CDR3 has 13 residues. V shed 6 bases and J shed 3 bases, with 10 bases lying between them. Germline CDR1 MNHEY, CDR2 SMNVEV (reference sequence).

The CDR3: CASSAGLGGEDTQYF. CDR3 DNA sequence: TGTGCCAGCAGCGCGGGACTAGGGGGGGAAGATACGCAGTATTTT. The chain is built from TRBV9 and TRBJ2-3; 8 nucleotides line up with TRBD2. Germline CDR1 and CDR2: SGDLS and YYNGEE. The J segment lost 5 bases and the V segment lost 3 bases, leaving 8 bases of the junction unmatched. CDR3 length equals 15 residues.

CDR3 region: CASSGQRTDLNYGYTF. The DNA for the CDR3 is TGTGCCAGCAGCGGGCAACGGACAGATTTGAACTATGGCTACACCTTC. The chain combines TRBV7-9 with TRBJ1-2; tentatively, D is TRBD1 (6 bases). The CDR3 is made up of 16 amino acids. Germline lookup yields CDR1 SEHNR and CDR2 FQNEAQ (reference sequence). The germline V and J ends were trimmed by 5 bases and 2 bases, with 18 bases remaining between them.

The chain carries TRBV18 and TRBJ1-3; D call uncertain. V dropped 8 bases and J dropped 0 bases, with 11 bases sitting between them. Germline assignment: CDR1 KGHSH and CDR2 LQKENI. There are 14 residues in the CDR3. This chain's CDR3 is CASARAISGNTIYF. In DNA form, the CDR3 reads TGTGCCAGCGCCCGCGCCATCTCTGGAAACACCATATATTTT. Looking up the rest from reference TRBV18 and TRBJ1-3 gives the full variable domain: NAGVMQNPRHLVRRRGQEARLRCSPMKGHSHVYWYRQLPEEGLKFMVYLQKENIIDESGMPKERFSAEFPKEGPSILRIQQVVRGDSAAYFCASARAISGNTIYFGEGSWLTVV.

The chain links TRBV7-2 to TRBJ1-2, with a tentative D call TRBD1 (6 bases). V was cut by 5 bases and J by 2 bases, with 18 bases left in between. Germline-derived CDR1 and CDR2 are SGHTA and FQGNSA. The CDR3 has 16 residues. CDR3 region: CASSPPEYTGNYGYTF. The CDR3, as DNA: TGTGCCAGCAGCCCGCCCGAATACACAGGGAACTATGGCTACACCTTC.

The sample holds a few counts of this clone. The chain couples TRBV2 to TRBJ2-7, with a possible D match to TRBD2 (6 bases). V shed 4 bases and J shed 4 bases, with 17 bases lying between them. The CDR3 runs to 15 residues. The germline V gene encodes CDR1 SNHLY and CDR2 FYNNEI. The CDR3, as DNA: TGTGCCAGCAGTGTTACCAGGGAGGACCGTTACGAGCAGTACTTC. The encoded protein is CASSVTREDRYEQYF. The variable domain in full, with the rest retrieved from reference TRBV2 and TRBJ2-7, is EPEVTQTPSHQVTQMGQEVILRCVPISNHLYFYWYRQILGQKVEFLVSFYNNEISEKSEIFDDQFSVERPDGSNFTLKIRSTKLEDSAMYFCASSVTREDRYEQYFGPGTRLTVT.

The chain employs TRBV29-1 and TRBJ2-1; D is possibly TRBD2 (5 bases). Germline CDR1 is SQVTM and CDR2 is ANQGSEA. CDR3 length: 12 amino acids. V was pared by 6 bases and J by 7 bases, with 13 bases between. The CDR3, as DNA: TGCAGCGTCGCAGGAACTAGGAATGAGCAGTTCTTC. Protein sequence: CSVAGTRNEQFF.

V is TRBV4-1 and J is TRBJ2-7; no clear D gene. Germline loops: CDR1 MGHRA, CDR2 YSYEKL. This CDR3 spans 14 amino acids. V lost 4 bases and J lost 1, with 11 bases in between. CDR3 loop: CASSRSTESYEQYF. CDR3 nucleotides: TGCGCCAGCAGCCGATCTACAGAATCCTACGAGCAGTACTTC.